The present TCR beta chain was sequenced within a study of T cell changes during pregnancy in multiple sclerosis. TCRdb's copy holds only in-frame clones and misses some; the assay was immunoSEQ multiplex PCR. The sample shows about 48,000 clones, 85% to 95% of them seen only once. The sequencing used CD4+ T cells from peripheral blood mononuclear cells, collected in the first trimester of pregnancy. This clonotype was sampled from a female donor with multiple sclerosis, enrolled in a pregnancy study.

The CDR3 loop is CASSLAAGVNYGYTF. CDR3 bases: TGTGCCAGCAGCTTGGCCGCAGGGGTTAACTATGGCTACACCTTC. The chain uses TRBV5-6 and TRBJ1-2; possibly TRBD1 for D (6 bases). V lost 0 bases and J 1 base, leaving 10 bases between the germline ends. The germline V gene has CDR1 SGHDT and CDR2 YYEEEE. The CDR3 sequence is 15 residues long. Full variable domain (remainder filled in from reference TRBV5-6 and TRBJ1-2): DAGVTQSPTHLIKTRGQQVTLRCSPKSGHDTVSWYQQALGQGPQFIFQYYEEEERQRGNFPDRFSGHQFPNYSSELNVNALLLGDSALYLCASSLAAGVNYGYTFGSGTRLTVV.